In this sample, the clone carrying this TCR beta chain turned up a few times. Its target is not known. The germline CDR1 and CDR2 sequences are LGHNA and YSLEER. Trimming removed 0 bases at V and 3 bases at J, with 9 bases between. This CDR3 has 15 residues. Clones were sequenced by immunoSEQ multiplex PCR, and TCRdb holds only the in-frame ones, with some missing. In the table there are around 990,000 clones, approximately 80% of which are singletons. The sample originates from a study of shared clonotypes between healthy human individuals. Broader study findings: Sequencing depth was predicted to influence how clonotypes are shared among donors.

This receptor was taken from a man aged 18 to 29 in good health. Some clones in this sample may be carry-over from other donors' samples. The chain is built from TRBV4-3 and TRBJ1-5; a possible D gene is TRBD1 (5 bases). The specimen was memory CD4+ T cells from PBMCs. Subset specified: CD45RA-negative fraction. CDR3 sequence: CASSQERGFNQPQHF. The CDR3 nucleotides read TGCGCCAGCAGCCAAGAGAGGGGATTCAATCAGCCCCAGCATTTT.